The 3 T cell receptor beta chains listed next were all sequenced from one sample in a study of prognosis after radiotherapy for stage I lung cancer. CDR3 of TCR beta was amplified from genomic DNA via a two-round multiplex PCR. Every TRBV and TRBJ gene had its own specific primer in first-round PCR. TCRdb re-analysed the multiplex PCR reads in MiXCR, keeping a single row per CDR3 protein. The table has about 47,000 distinct CDR3 sequences, 30% to 40% seen once; the top ten hold roughly 8.3%. The material was PBMCs, obtained before or after stereotactic body radiation therapy (not recorded which). The receptors originated from a donor of 50 years or more with non-small cell lung cancer.

The chain employs TRBV30 and TRBJ1-6; TRBD1 matches at 7 bases. This CDR3 spans 14 amino acids. CDR1 is GTSNPN, CDR2 SVGIG, per germline (reference sequence). Trimming removed 0 bases from V and 7 bases from J; junction bases left unmatched: 3. The CDR3 coding sequence is TGTGCCTGGAGTGTAGGACAGGAAAATTCACCCCTCCACTTT. Translating gives CAWSVGQENSPLHF.

This clonotype was seen ten or more times. The chain joins TRBV7-3 to TRBJ2-1; 15 positions match TRBD2. Trimming took 3 bases from V and 10 from J; bases not matched to a gene: 10. Germline values: CDR1 SGHTA, CDR2 FQGTGA. The CDR3 length is 17 residues. CDR3 DNA sequence: TGTGCCAGCAGCTTGCTGGGACTAGCGGGAGGAAGTCGGGAGCAGTTCTTC. Translated: CASSLLGLAGGSREQFF.

This chain uses TRBV15 with TRBJ1-2; D is unresolved. Trimming took 4 bases from V and 4 from J, leaving 10 bases between them. In germline, CDR1 is LNHNV, CDR2 YYDKDF (reference sequence). The CDR3 runs to 13 residues. CDR3 sequence reads: CATSITCGYGYTF. The CDR3 DNA is TGTGCCACCAGCATCACATGTGGCTATGGCTACACCTTC.